The rows below give T cell receptor beta chains drawn from one sample of a study of CD4+ T cells in melanoma. Generated by immunoSEQ multiplex PCR, the TCRdb table keeps only in-frame clones and is missing some. Seen here are approximately 15,000 clones, over 70% observed once, and the top ten hold more than 5.5%. The specimen sequenced was cells from a culture (not recorded whether cultured in vitro). The source of these receptors is a human donor with melanoma. Both conserved end residues are part of each CDR3. The D gene is left open where the match is weak. The size of a clone is reported for some rows only, either as once, few or many, or as a class for expanded clones.

clone_size	j_call	d_call	v_call	cdr3_nt	cdr3_aa
.	TRBJ1-5	.	TRBV6-1	TGTGCCAGCAGTGAGTTGGAGGGGCGGAACAATCAGCCCCAGCATTTT	CASSELEGRNNQPQHF
.	TRBJ2-1	TRBD2	TRBV9	TGTGCCAGCAGCGTAGGCCTAGCGGAATACAATGAGCAGTTCTTC	CASSVGLAEYNEQFF
.	TRBJ1-1	TRBD1	TRBV6-5	TGTGCCAGCAGTGCAACAGGGGGTCGGACTGAAGCTTTCTTT	CASSATGGRTEAFF
few	TRBJ1-4	TRBD1	TRBV5-1	TGCGCCAGCAGCGGACAGGGCCTTGATGAAAAACTGTTTTTT	CASSGQGLDEKLFF
.	TRBJ2-2	.	TRBV9	TGTGCCAGCAGGGACTCAGCGGGCACCGGGGAGCTGTTTTTT	CASRDSAGTGELFF
.	TRBJ2-5	TRBD1	TRBV6-6	TGTGCCAGCAAGCGGGCCGGGACAGGGCAAGAGACCCAGTACTTC	CASKRAGTGQETQYF
.	TRBJ1-3	.	TRBV2	TGTGCCAGCGTACAATATGGAAACACCATATATTTT	CASVQYGNTIYF
.	TRBJ2-2	.	TRBV5-1	TGCGCCAGCAGTATGTTAGCCACCGGGGAGCTGTTTTTT	CASSMLATGELFF
once	TRBJ1-1	TRBD1	TRBV10-3	TGTGCCATCAGTGGACAGGGGGCCGTCGTCACTGAAGCTTTCTTT	CAISGQGAVVTEAFF
once	TRBJ2-3	.	TRBV7-2	TGTGCCAGCAGCTCGGGGGCCGCAGATACGCAGTATTTT	CASSSGAADTQYF
.	TRBJ2-6	.	TRBV5-1	TGCGCCAGCAGCGCGAGAACAGGGTCACAATCTGGGGCCAACGTCCTGACTTTC	CASSARTGSQSGANVLTF
.	TRBJ2-1	TRBD1	TRBV6-1	TGTGCCAGCATTAGGGGACAGGTGGGGGATGAGCAGTTCTTC	CASIRGQVGDEQFF
.	TRBJ1-1	.	TRBV5-5	TGTGCCAGCAGCTACCCTGGGAGGAGTGAAGCTTTCTTT	CASSYPGRSEAFF
few	TRBJ1-2	TRBD1	TRBV30	TGTGCCTGGAGTCTGGGACAGGGGGTTAACTATGGCTACACCTTC	CAWSLGQGVNYGYTF
.	TRBJ2-7	TRBD1	TRBV29-1	TGCAGCGTTGAGGCGGACAGGGAGCAGTACTTC	CSVEADREQYF
.	TRBJ2-1	.	TRBV5-1	TGCGCCAGCAGCTTTCGCCAGGGATCCTACAATGAGCAGTTCTTC	CASSFRQGSYNEQFF
large	TRBJ2-5	.	TRBV4-1	TGCGCCAGCAGCCTCGGGGCCGGGGTTCGGGAGACCCAGTACTTC	CASSLGAGVRETQYF
once	TRBJ1-1	TRBD1	TRBV2	TGTGCCAGCAGTCAGAGCAGGAGGGGGCGCGGTGAAGCTTTCTTT	CASSQSRRGRGEAFF
.	TRBJ2-5	TRBD1	TRBV18	TGTGCCAGCTCACGCGGACAGGAAGAGACCCAGTACTTC	CASSRGQEETQYF
.	TRBJ1-1	.	TRBV4-1	TGCGCCAGCAGCCCGGGGGGCTGGGTGGACACTGAAGCTTTCTTT	CASSPGGWVDTEAFF
.	TRBJ1-2	TRBD1	TRBV30	TGTGCCTGGGTGCCGTCCGGGACAGGGGTCGTTGGCTACACCTTC	CAWVPSGTGVVGYTF
.	TRBJ1-3	.	TRBV14	TGTGCCAGCAGCCAAATGGGGAGAGAAAACACCATATATTTT	CASSQMGRENTIYF
once	TRBJ1-1	.	TRBV19	TGTGCCAGTACCGTCGGGGGAAGGGGCACTGAAGCTTTCTTT	CASTVGGRGTEAFF
.	TRBJ2-1	TRBD2	TRBV12-5	TGTGCTAGTGGTGGGGGGGCGCTAGCGGGAGACCGCAGCGAGCAGTTCTTC	CASGGGALAGDRSEQFF
.	TRBJ1-5	TRBD1	TRBV10-3	TGTGCCATCAGTGAGCAGGGGGCAGCTCAGCCCCAGCATTTT	CAISEQGAAQPQHF
.	TRBJ2-5	.	TRBV5-1	TGCGCCAGCAGCCCTTTTGGGCAAGAGACCCAGTACTTC	CASSPFGQETQYF
.	TRBJ1-2	.	TRBV4-1	TGCGCCAGCAGCCGAGAGGGCCAGTACCCCTATGGCTACACCTTC	CASSREGQYPYGYTF
.	TRBJ2-5	.	TRBV7-8	TGTGCCAGCAGCCCGGTAGGGACCCAGTACTTC	CASSPVGTQYF